This T cell receptor (beta chain) stems from a study of cytomegalovirus exposure and HLA in healthy donors. Looking at the study overall: The roughly 120 validation repertoires matched the roughly 700 first-cohort repertoires in platform, a later analysis reported. Findings and limits, study-wide: The tendency of first-cohort TCR clusters to co-occur in the 90 to 150 validation repertoires was the finding of a later analysis.

The donors were in the approximately 130-subject validation cohort, distinct from the roughly 600-subject first cohort. The assay was immunoSEQ multiplex PCR, and TCRdb's table has in-frame clones only and misses some. The table includes about 350,000 clones, about 85% detected once. As concerns this clone: The antigen remains unidentified.

This CDR3 region has 15 residues. In germline, CDR1 is MNHEY, CDR2 SMNVEV (reference sequence). The trim removed 6 bases at V and 5 bases at J, leaving 9 bases unmatched. The chain is built from TRBV27 and TRBJ1-1; 10 positions agree with TRBD1. The sequence derives from a woman in her twenties or thirties in good health and CMV-seropositive. Sequencing input: PBMCs. The CDR3 sequence is CASSRKTGGRTEAFF. CDR3 nucleotide sequence: TGTGCCAGCAGCCGCAAGACAGGGGGCCGGACTGAAGCTTTCTTT.